Listed here is a single TCR beta chain. These data originate in a study of blood T cell repertoires in COVID-19. The CDR3 contains 16 residues. Germline lookup yields CDR1 SGHNT and CDR2 YYREEE (reference sequence). Between the trimmed V and J ends, which lost 0 bases and 5 bases, there was a span of 17 bases. Clones were read by immunoSEQ multiplex PCR, and TCRdb kept only the in-frame ones, dropping some. The table records some 400,000 clones, around 87% of them present only once. The chain carries TRBV5-4 and TRBJ1-2, with TRBD1 as a possible D gene (5 bases). This receptor was obtained from a man aged 18 to 35 with active or convalescent COVID-19. Sequenced material: peripheral blood. This chain's CDR3 is CASSLDQLRAGYGYTF. The CDR3 coding sequence is TGTGCCAGCAGCTTGGATCAGCTCAGGGCTGGGTATGGCTACACCTTC.